These T cell receptor beta chains were read from a single sample in a study of blood T cells in healthy people across ages. TCRdb used MiXCR to reprocess the 5' RACE reads, holding one entry per CDR3 protein. The sample has about 760,000 distinct CDR3 sequences, approximately 60% seen once; the top ten hold roughly 24%. Sample: blood. The receptor source for this set is a man aged 35 to 55 in good health. The CDR3 runs from the conserved cysteine through the conserved F or W. Fields, in order: J gene, clone size, D gene, V gene, CDR3 DNA, CDR3 protein. D genes are given only for firm matches. Rows may omit the clone size; those that give it use once, few, many or a size class.

j_call: TRBJ2-7
clone_size: NA
d_call: NA
v_call: TRBV7-2
cdr3_nt: TGTGCCAGCACCCCAGCGGTTTCCCCCACCTACGAGCAGTACTTC
cdr3_aa: CASTPAVSPTYEQYF

j_call: TRBJ2-5
clone_size: NA
d_call: NA
v_call: TRBV6-5
cdr3_nt: TGTGCCAGCGGCAATCGAGAGACCCAGTACTTC
cdr3_aa: CASGNRETQYF

j_call: TRBJ2-3
clone_size: NA
d_call: TRBD2
v_call: TRBV5-1
cdr3_nt: TGCGCCAGCAGCCTCGGCCCGGGACTAGCCTTCACAGATACGCAGTATTTT
cdr3_aa: CASSLGPGLAFTDTQYF

j_call: TRBJ2-5
clone_size: few
d_call: TRBD2
v_call: TRBV5-4
cdr3_nt: TGTGCCAGCAGCCCTCAGGGCGCTAGCGGTCTCGGGGTTAACAATGAGCAGTACTTC
cdr3_aa: CASSPQGASGLGVNNEQYF

j_call: TRBJ2-4
clone_size: many
d_call: NA
v_call: TRBV10-3
cdr3_nt: TGTGCCATCAGTGAGTCTGGGGGCACAAACATTCAGTACTTC
cdr3_aa: CAISESGGTNIQYF

j_call: TRBJ2-3
clone_size: NA
d_call: NA
v_call: TRBV3-1
cdr3_nt: TGTGCCAGCAGCCAAGGCGCAGATACGCAGTATTTT
cdr3_aa: CASSQGADTQYF

j_call: TRBJ2-3
clone_size: NA
d_call: TRBD1
v_call: TRBV9
cdr3_nt: TGTGCCAGCAGCGTAGGGGTGAGGGGACAGGGGTCCACAGATACGCAGTATTTT
cdr3_aa: CASSVGVRGQGSTDTQYF

j_call: TRBJ1-1
clone_size: NA
d_call: NA
v_call: TRBV27
cdr3_nt: TGTGCCAGCAGTTCCGACCGCTCAGGGCCCTTAGTTGAAGCTTTCTTT
cdr3_aa: CASSSDRSGPLVEAFF

j_call: TRBJ2-1
clone_size: NA
d_call: NA
v_call: TRBV7-2
cdr3_nt: TGTGCCAGCAGCTTAGCGGCAGGTGCCTTCTACAATGAGCAGTTCTTC
cdr3_aa: CASSLAAGAFYNEQFF

j_call: TRBJ2-7
clone_size: few
d_call: NA
v_call: TRBV6-2/TRBV6-3
cdr3_nt: TGTGCCAGCAGTTCACCGGTCTCCGGGACACCCAAACTCTCCTACGAGCAGTACTTC
cdr3_aa: CASSSPVSGTPKLSYEQYF

j_call: TRBJ2-2
clone_size: NA
d_call: TRBD2
v_call: TRBV11-2
cdr3_nt: TGTGCCAGCAGCTTAGCCGCTAGCGGGAGACTGGGGGAGCTGTTTTTT
cdr3_aa: CASSLAASGRLGELFF

j_call: TRBJ1-2
clone_size: NA
d_call: NA
v_call: TRBV7-9
cdr3_nt: TGTGCCAGCAGCTTAGTAGGACGGACCTATGGCTACACCTTC
cdr3_aa: CASSLVGRTYGYTF

j_call: TRBJ2-5
clone_size: once
d_call: NA
v_call: TRBV29-1
cdr3_nt: TGCAGCGGTCATCGGGGGGCAGGGTCCTACAATGAGCAGTACTTC
cdr3_aa: CSGHRGAGSYNEQYF

j_call: TRBJ2-6
clone_size: NA
d_call: TRBD1
v_call: TRBV3-1
cdr3_nt: TGTGCCAGCGAAGCTCTGACAGGGTTCCTCCGCTCTGGGGCCAACGTCCTGACTTTC
cdr3_aa: CASEALTGFLRSGANVLTF

j_call: TRBJ2-3
clone_size: once
d_call: TRBD1
v_call: TRBV20-1
cdr3_nt: TGCAGTGCCCAAAGCCCCGGGACAGCATTCACAGATACGCAGTATTTT
cdr3_aa: CSAQSPGTAFTDTQYF

j_call: TRBJ2-3
clone_size: NA
d_call: NA
v_call: TRBV29-1
cdr3_nt: TGCGGCGTTGACCACACAGATACGCAGTATTTT
cdr3_aa: CGVDHTDTQYF

j_call: TRBJ2-1
clone_size: few
d_call: NA
v_call: TRBV20-1
cdr3_nt: TGCAGTGCTAGTGAGAGAGGGGATGAGCAGTTCTTC
cdr3_aa: CSASERGDEQFF